Below, 4 T cell receptor beta chains from the same sample are listed, as sequenced in a study of blood T cell repertoires in COVID-19. Method: immunoSEQ multiplex PCR; TCRdb's copy keeps in-frame clones and lacks some. The sample lists roughly 240,000 clones, 65% to 90% occurring once. The sequencing input was PBMCs or T cells enriched from blood (not recorded which). These receptors were taken from a woman between 50 and 59 years old with acute COVID-19.

The chain couples TRBV5-4 to TRBJ2-1, with TRBD2 identical over 7 bases. The CDR3 runs to 16 residues. Per germline, CDR1 SGHNT and CDR2 YYREEE (reference sequence). V was clipped by 2 bases and J by 3 bases; unmatched bases: 8. In nucleotides, the CDR3 is TGTGCCAGCAGCTTATCCGCGGGGGACTTCTACAATGAGCAGTTCTTC. It is translated as CASSLSAGDFYNEQFF. Using reference TRBV5-4 and TRBJ2-1 for the parts outside the CDR3, the full variable domain is ETGVTQSPTHLIKTRGQQVTLRCSSQSGHNTVSWYQQALGQGPQFIFQYYREEENGRGNFPPRFSGLQFPNYSSELNVNALELDDSALYLCASSLSAGDFYNEQFFGPGTRLTVL.

The gene calls are TRBV19 and TRBJ2-7, with TRBD1 identical over 8 bases. The length of the CDR3 is 14 residues. Trimming removed 4 bases from V and 5 bases from J; junction bases left unmatched: 7. The germline V gene encodes CDR1 LNHDA and CDR2 SQIVND (reference sequence). CDR3 sequence: CASSSRTGIHEQYF. The CDR3 coding sequence is TGTGCCAGTAGTAGCCGGACAGGGATACACGAGCAGTACTTC.

The chain combines TRBV7-9 with TRBJ1-5; 7 bases map to TRBD1. Unmatched junction bases numbered 8, after V lost 3 bases and J lost 3 bases. CDR1 is SEHNR, CDR2 FQNEAQ, per germline (reference sequence). The CDR3 runs 16 residues. The CDR3 sequence: CASSLNRGRVNQPQHF. CDR3 DNA: TGTGCCAGCAGCTTGAACAGGGGACGGGTCAATCAGCCCCAGCATTTT.

The CDR3 reads CASSYSTVAVFSYEQYF. The CDR3 nucleotides read TGTGCCAGCAGTTACTCGACTGTGGCAGTATTTTCCTACGAGCAGTACTTC. The rearrangement links TRBV6-2 or TRBV6-3 to TRBJ2-7; D not resolved. V lost 0 bases and J lost 1, with 16 bases in between. The CDR3 runs to 17 residues. Germline loops: CDR1 MNHEY, CDR2 SVGEGT.